The clone carrying this T cell receptor beta chain was observed a few times. The junction does not match germline at one end; this may be a read error. The sample holds other DNA sequences that translate to the same CDR3. These data come from a study of metastatic and nonmetastatic thyroid tumors. Across the study: The authors compared repertoires across blood and tumor or nodule tissue from malignant and benign thyroid patients.

TCRdb re-analyzed the PCR reads through MiXCR. The data hold about 45,000 clones, with around 3.1% observed a single time. CDR3 length equals 17 residues. In germline, CDR1 is MNHNS, CDR2 SASEGT. No treatment had been given to any patient before thyroid surgery. The sample taken for sequencing was blood. The TCR was taken from a female donor with papillary thyroid cancer or a benign thyroid nodule (not recorded which). Some clones in this sample may be carry-over from other donors' samples. This chain joins TRBV6-1 and TRBJ1-5; a possible D gene is TRBD1 (6 bases). The CDR3 coding sequence is TGTGCCAGCAGTGCGAGGGGGGGGCGGGTAAGCAATCAGCCACAGCATTTT. Translating it yields CASSARGGRVSNQPQHF.